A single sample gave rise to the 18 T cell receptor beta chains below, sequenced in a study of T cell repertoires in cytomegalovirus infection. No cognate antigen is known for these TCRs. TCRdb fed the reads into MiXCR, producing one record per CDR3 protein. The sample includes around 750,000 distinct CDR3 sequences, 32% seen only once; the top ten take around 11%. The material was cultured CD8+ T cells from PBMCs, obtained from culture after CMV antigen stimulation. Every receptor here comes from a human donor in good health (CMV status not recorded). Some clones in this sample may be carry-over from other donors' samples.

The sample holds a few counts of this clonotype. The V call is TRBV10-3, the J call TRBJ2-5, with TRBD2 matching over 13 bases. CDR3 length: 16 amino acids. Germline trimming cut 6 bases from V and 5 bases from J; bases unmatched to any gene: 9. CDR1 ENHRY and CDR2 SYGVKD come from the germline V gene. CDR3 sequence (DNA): TGTGCCATCAGCCACCAGACTAGCGGGGGGCTGGAGACCCAGTACTTC. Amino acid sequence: CAISHQTSGGLETQYF.

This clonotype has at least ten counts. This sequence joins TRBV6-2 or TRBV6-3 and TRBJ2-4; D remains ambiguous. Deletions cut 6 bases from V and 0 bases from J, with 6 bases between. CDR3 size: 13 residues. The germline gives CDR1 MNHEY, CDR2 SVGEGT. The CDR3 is CASSALAKNIQYF. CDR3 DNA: TGTGCCAGCAGCGCCCTAGCCAAAAACATTCAGTACTTC.

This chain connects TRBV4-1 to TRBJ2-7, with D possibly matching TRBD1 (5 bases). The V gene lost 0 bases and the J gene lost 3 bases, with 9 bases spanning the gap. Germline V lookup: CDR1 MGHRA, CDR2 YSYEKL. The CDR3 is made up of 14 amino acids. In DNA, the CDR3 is TGCGCCAGCAGCCAAGATGCAGGGTACTACGAGCAGTACGTC. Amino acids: CASSQDAGYYEQYV.

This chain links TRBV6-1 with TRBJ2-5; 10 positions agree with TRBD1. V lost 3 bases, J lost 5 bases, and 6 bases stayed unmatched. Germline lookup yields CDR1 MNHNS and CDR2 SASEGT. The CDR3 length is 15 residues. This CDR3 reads CASSDLGQGGETQYF. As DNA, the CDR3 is TGTGCCAGCAGTGATCTCGGACAGGGGGGGGAGACCCAGTACTTC.

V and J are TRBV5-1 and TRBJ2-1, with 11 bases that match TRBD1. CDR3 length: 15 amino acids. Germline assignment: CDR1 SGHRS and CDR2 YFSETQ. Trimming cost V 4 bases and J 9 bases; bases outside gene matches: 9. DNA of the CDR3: TGCGCCAGCAGCCCTGGGGACAGGGGGTTGGGTGAGCAGTTCTTC. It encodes CASSPGDRGLGEQFF.

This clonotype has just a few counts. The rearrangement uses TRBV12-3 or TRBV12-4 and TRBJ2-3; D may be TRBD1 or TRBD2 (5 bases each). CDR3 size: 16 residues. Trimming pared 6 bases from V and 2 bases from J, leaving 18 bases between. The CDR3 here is CASRRTGTGYTDTQYF. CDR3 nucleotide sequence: TGTGCCAGCAGACGTACCGGGACCGGTTACACAGATACGCAGTATTTT.

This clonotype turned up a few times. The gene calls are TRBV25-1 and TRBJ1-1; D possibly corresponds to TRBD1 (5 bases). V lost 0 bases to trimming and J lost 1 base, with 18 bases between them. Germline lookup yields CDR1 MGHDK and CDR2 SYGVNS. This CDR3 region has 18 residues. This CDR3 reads CASSEYFSGGVQNTEAFF. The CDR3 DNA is TGTGCCAGCAGTGAATATTTTTCAGGAGGGGTACAGAACACTGAAGCTTTCTTT.

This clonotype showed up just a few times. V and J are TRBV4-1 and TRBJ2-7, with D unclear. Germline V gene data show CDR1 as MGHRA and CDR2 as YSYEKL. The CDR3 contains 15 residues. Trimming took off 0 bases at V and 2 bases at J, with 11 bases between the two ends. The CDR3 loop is CASSQEPGGTYEQYF. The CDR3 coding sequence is TGCGCCAGCAGCCAAGAACCAGGTGGGACCTACGAGCAGTACTTC.

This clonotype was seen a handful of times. The CDR3 spells CASSQEGGTSGGLEETQYF. The CDR3 DNA is TGCGCCAGCAGCCAAGAGGGAGGGACTAGCGGGGGACTTGAAGAGACCCAGTACTTC. The chain employs TRBV4-3 and TRBJ2-5, with TRBD2 identical over 14 bases. There are 19 residues in the CDR3. After removal of 0 bases from V and 3 bases from J, the junction contained 9 bases not matched to a gene. Per germline, CDR1 LGHNA and CDR2 YSLEER.

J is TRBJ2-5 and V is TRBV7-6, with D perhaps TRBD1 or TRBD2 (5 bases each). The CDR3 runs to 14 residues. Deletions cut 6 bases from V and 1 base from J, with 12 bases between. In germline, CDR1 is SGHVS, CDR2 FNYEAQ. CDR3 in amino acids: CASRLPGPQETQYF. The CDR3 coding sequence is TGTGCCAGCAGGCTACCGGGACCCCAAGAGACCCAGTACTTC.

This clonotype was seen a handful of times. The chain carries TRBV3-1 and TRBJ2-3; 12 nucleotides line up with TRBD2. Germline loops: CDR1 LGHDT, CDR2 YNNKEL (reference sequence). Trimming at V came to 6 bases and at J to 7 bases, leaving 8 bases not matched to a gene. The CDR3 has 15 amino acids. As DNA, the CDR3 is TGTGCCAGCAGGACACTAGCGGGGGGACGCTATACGCAGTATTTT. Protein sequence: CASRTLAGGRYTQYF.

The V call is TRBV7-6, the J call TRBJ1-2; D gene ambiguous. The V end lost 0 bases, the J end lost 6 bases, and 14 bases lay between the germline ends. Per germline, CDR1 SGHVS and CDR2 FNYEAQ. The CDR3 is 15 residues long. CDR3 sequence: CASSLAGSAQHGYTF. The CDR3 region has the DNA TGTGCCAGCAGCTTAGCAGGCAGTGCTCAGCATGGCTACACCTTC.

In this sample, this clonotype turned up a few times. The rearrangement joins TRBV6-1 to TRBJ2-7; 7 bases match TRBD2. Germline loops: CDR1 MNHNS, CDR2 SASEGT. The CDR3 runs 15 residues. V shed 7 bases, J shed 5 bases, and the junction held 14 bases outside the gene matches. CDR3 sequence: CASTLTGTNLHEQYF. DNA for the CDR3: TGTGCCAGCACCCTAACCGGGACTAATCTCCACGAGCAGTACTTC.

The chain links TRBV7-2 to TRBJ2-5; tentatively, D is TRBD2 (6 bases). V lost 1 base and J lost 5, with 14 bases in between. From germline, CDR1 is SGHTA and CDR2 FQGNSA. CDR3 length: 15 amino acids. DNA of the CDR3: TGTGCCAGCAGCTTAGGGGTCAGTGGAGGGGAGACCCAGTACTTC. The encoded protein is CASSLGVSGGETQYF.

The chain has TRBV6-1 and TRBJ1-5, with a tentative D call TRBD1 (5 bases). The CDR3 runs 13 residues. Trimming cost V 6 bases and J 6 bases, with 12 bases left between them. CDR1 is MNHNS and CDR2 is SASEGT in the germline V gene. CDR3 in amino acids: CASSGGQVQPQHF. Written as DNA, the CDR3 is TGTGCCAGCAGCGGGGGTCAGGTTCAGCCCCAGCATTTT.

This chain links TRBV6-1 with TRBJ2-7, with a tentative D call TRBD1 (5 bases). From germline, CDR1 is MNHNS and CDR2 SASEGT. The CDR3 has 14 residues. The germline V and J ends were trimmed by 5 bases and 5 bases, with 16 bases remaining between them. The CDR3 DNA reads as TGTGCCAGCAGTTATGATTCTGGGGCTCACGAGCAGTACGTC. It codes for CASSYDSGAHEQYV.

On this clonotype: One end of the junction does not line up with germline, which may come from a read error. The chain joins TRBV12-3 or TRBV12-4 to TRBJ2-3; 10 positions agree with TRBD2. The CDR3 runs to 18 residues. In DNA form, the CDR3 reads TGTGCCAGCAGTTTTTGGCTAGCGGGGGACTCTAGCACAGATATGCAGTATTTT. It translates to CASSFWLAGDSSTDMQYF.

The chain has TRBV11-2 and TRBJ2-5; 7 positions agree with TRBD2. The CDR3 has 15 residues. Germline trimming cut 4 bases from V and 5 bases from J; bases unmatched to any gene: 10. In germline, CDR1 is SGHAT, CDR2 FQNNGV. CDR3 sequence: CASSSPRDGRETQYF. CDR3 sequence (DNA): TGTGCCAGCAGCTCACCCCGGGACGGGAGGGAGACCCAGTACTTC.